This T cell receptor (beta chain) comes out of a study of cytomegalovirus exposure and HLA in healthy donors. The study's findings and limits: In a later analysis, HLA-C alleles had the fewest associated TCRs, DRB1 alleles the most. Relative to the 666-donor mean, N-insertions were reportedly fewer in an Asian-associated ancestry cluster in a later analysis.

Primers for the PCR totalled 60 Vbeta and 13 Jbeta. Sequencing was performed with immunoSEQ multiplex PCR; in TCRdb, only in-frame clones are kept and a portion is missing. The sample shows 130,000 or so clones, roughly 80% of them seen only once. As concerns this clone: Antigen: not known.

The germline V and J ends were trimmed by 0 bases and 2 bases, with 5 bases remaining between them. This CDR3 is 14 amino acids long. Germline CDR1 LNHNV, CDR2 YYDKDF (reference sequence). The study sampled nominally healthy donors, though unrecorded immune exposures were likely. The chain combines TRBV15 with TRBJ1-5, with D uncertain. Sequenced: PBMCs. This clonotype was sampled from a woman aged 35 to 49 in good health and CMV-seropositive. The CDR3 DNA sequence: TGTGCCACCAGCAGAGACCTCGGCAATCAGCCCCAGCATTTT. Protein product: CATSRDLGNQPQHF.